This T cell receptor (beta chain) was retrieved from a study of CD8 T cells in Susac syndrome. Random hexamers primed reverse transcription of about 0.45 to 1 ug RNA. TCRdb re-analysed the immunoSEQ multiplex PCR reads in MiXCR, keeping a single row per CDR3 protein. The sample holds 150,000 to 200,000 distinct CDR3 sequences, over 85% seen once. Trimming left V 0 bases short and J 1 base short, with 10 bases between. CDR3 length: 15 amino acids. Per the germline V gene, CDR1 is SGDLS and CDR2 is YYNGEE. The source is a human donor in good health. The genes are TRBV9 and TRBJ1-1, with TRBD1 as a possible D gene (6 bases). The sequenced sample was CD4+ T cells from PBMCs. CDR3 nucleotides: TGTGCCAGCAGCGTAGTTGGGGGGCCGAACACTGAAGCTTTCTTT. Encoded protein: CASSVVGGPNTEAFF.